A single sample is the source of the 25 T cell receptor beta chains below, sequenced in a study of T cells expressing NK-cell markers. TCRdb processed the 5' RACE reads again and assigns one entry to each CDR3 protein, with no DNA. The repertoire table contains 550,000 to 600,000 distinct CDR3 sequences. Specimen: blood T cells: a sorted CD56 or NKG2C T cell subset, CD4+ or CD8+ T cells, or bulk PBMC T cells (not recorded which). These TCRs come from a young man in good health.

CDR3 residues: CASSFGPGSVEQYF. This sequence joins TRBV5-1 and TRBJ2-7; the D call from TCRdb, TRBD2, cannot be confirmed without DNA. The CDR3 spans 14 residues. Germline values: CDR1 SGHRS, CDR2 YFSETQ.

J is TRBJ2-7 and V is TRBV28. From germline, CDR1 is MDHEN and CDR2 SYDVKM. The CDR3 loop spans 15 amino acids. CDR3 in amino acids: CASSSRLANSYEQYF.

This chain links TRBV5-1 with TRBJ2-1; absent DNA, TCRdb's TRBD1 call cannot be checked. Germline values: CDR1 SGHRS, CDR2 YFSETQ. The CDR3 has 15 residues. The CDR3 loop is CASGSWEQGTNEQFF. The full variable domain, rest sourced from reference TRBV5-1 and TRBJ2-1, is KAGVTQTPRYLIKTRGQQVTLSCSPISGHRSVSWYQQTPGQGLQFLFEYFSETQRNKGNFPGRFSGRQFSNSRSEMNVSTLELGDSALYLCASGSWEQGTNEQFFGPGTRLTVL.

This chain connects TRBV28 to TRBJ2-3; TCRdb lists TRBD2, though no DNA is available to test this call. Germline V CDR1 and CDR2: MDHEN, SYDVKM. The CDR3 contains 13 residues. The CDR3 protein is CASTLLRGDTQYF.

The V and J genes are TRBV4-3 and TRBJ2-3; TCRdb reports TRBD1, a call that lacks DNA to check it against. Germline CDR1 reads LGHNA; CDR2 reads YSLEER. CDR3 length: 14 amino acids. The CDR3 loop reads CASSQERGSDTQYF.

V is TRBV10-3 and J is TRBJ1-5; absent DNA, TCRdb's TRBD1 call cannot be checked. CDR3 size: 14 residues. The germline CDR1 and CDR2 sequences are ENHRY and SYGVKD. This CDR3 is CAISATGFGQPQHF.

The chain has TRBV7-9 and TRBJ2-1; TCRdb names TRBD2, which stays unverified in the absence of DNA. The germline gives CDR1 SEHNR, CDR2 FQNEAQ (reference sequence). This CDR3 comprises 14 residues. The CDR3 sequence: CARSEGPGYNEQFF.

This rearrangement joins TRBV7-9 to TRBJ1-2; no DNA is available, so the TRBD1 call from TCRdb remains unchecked. Germline V gives CDR1 SEHNR, CDR2 FQNEAQ (reference sequence). The CDR3 is 15 residues long. The CDR3 loop is CASSQDRGLTYGYTF.

V is TRBV5-1 and J is TRBJ2-4; the TCRdb D gene call, TRBD2, has no DNA to confirm it. In germline, CDR1 is SGHRS, CDR2 YFSETQ. The CDR3 contains 18 residues. The chain's CDR3 is CASSQGLAEILAKNIQYF.

This chain uses TRBV6-5 with TRBJ2-3; TCRdb's assignment of TRBD2 cannot be checked, as there is no DNA. The germline CDR1 and CDR2 sequences are MNHEY and SVGAGI. The CDR3 runs to 16 residues. The CDR3 spells CASSSSIAGWADTQYF.

The CDR3 sequence: CASSQVGRGTTEAFF. The chain links TRBV3-1 to TRBJ1-1; the TCRdb D gene call, TRBD1, has no DNA to confirm it. The CDR3 extends over 15 amino acids. Germline V gene lookup returns CDR1 LGHDT and CDR2 YNNKEL (reference sequence).

The chain joins TRBV24-1 to TRBJ2-1. The CDR3 is made up of 15 amino acids. CDR1 and CDR2 from the germline V gene are KGHDR and SFDVKD. This chain's CDR3 is CATSDPTVPYNEQFF.

V gene TRBV5-1 combines with J gene TRBJ2-5; TCRdb's D call, TRBD2, is unchecked because there is no DNA. The CDR3 spans 13 residues. The germline gives CDR1 SGHRS, CDR2 YFSETQ. CDR3 sequence reads: CASRTGSKETQYF.

The chain is built from TRBV12-3 or TRBV12-4 and TRBJ1-1; TCRdb calls TRBD1, which cannot be checked without DNA. The CDR3 is made up of 15 amino acids. The CDR3 here is CASSLDTGGRAEAFF.

The rearrangement uses TRBV12-3 or TRBV12-4 and TRBJ2-7. The CDR3 covers 12 residues. The CDR3 is CASSYGGDEQYF.

CDR3 sequence reads: CSARPRQGVNTGELFF. The genes are TRBV20-1 and TRBJ2-2; TCRdb's assignment of TRBD1 cannot be checked, as there is no DNA. This CDR3 region has 16 residues. Germline CDR1 and CDR2: DFQATT and SNEGSKA (reference sequence).

The rearrangement uses TRBV7-9 and TRBJ2-7; TCRdb's D call of TRBD1 is untestable without DNA. The CDR3 consists of 12 residues. In germline, CDR1 is SEHNR, CDR2 FQNEAQ (reference sequence). CDR3 amino acids: CASSLPGREQYF.

The V and J genes are TRBV6-1 and TRBJ1-1; the D call of TRBD1 rests on TCRdb alone, since no DNA is present to check it. The CDR3 length is 14 residues. Germline CDR1 and CDR2: MNHNS and SASEGT. CDR3 in amino acids: CASSPIGGGIEAFF.

The genes are TRBV20-1 and TRBJ1-4. The CDR3 is 12 residues long. The germline gives CDR1 DFQATT, CDR2 SNEGSKA (reference sequence). The CDR3 here is CSARDPREKLFF.

The chain combines TRBV6-1 with TRBJ2-3; TCRdb selects TRBD2, and the lack of DNA leaves this call unchecked. The germline V gene encodes CDR1 MNHNS and CDR2 SASEGT. The CDR3 runs 16 residues. Here the CDR3 reads CASSTLAPTYTDTQYF.

This chain links TRBV20-1 with TRBJ2-1; TCRdb's assignment of TRBD1 cannot be checked, as there is no DNA. Germline CDR1 reads DFQATT; CDR2 reads SNEGSKA (reference sequence). The length of the CDR3 is 14 residues. CDR3 residues: CSLFRDRGLNEQFF.

The genes are TRBV20-1 and TRBJ2-3; checking the TCRdb D call of TRBD1 is not possible without DNA. In germline, CDR1 is DFQATT, CDR2 SNEGSKA (reference sequence). This CDR3 has 14 amino acids. CDR3 protein: CSGRTGIPTDTQYF.

The chain is built from TRBV7-2 and TRBJ2-3; TCRdb proposes TRBD1, but this gene call is untestable without DNA. The germline V gene has CDR1 SGHTA and CDR2 FQGNSA. This CDR3 comprises 12 residues. The CDR3 here is CASSLFPGAQYF.

The genes are TRBV7-2 and TRBJ2-1; checking the TCRdb D call of TRBD1 is not possible without DNA. The CDR3 length is 16 residues. CDR1 and CDR2 (germline): SGHTA, FQGNSA. The CDR3 spells CASTPRPNRTNNEQFF.

The chain employs TRBV25-1 and TRBJ2-7; TCRdb reports TRBD2, a call that lacks DNA to check it against. Looked up from germline, CDR1 is MGHDK and CDR2 is SYGVNS. This CDR3 is built from 15 residues. This CDR3 reads CASSQGLAGVAEQYF.